This is a list of T cell receptor beta chains from one sample in a study of T cell changes during pregnancy in multiple sclerosis. The assay was immunoSEQ multiplex PCR, and TCRdb's table has in-frame clones only and misses some. The data contain around 40,000 clones, about 92% of them singletons. This specimen was CD8+ T cells from peripheral blood mononuclear cells, taken before pregnancy. The origin of the receptors is a female donor with multiple sclerosis, enrolled in a pregnancy study. CDR3s include the opening cysteine and the closing phenylalanine or tryptophan. Each record gives: D gene, V gene, clone size, J gene, CDR3 protein, CDR3 DNA. D genes are given only for firm matches. Clone sizes are given selectively: once, few, many, or a class where the clone is expanded.

D gene: NA; V gene: TRBV29-1; clone size: NA; J gene: TRBJ1-1; CDR3 protein: CSVPQQDPNTEAFF; CDR3 DNA: TGCAGCGTCCCTCAACAGGATCCGAACACTGAAGCTTTCTTT
D gene: NA; V gene: TRBV6-5; clone size: NA; J gene: TRBJ1-1; CDR3 protein: CASSYEAMGTEAFF; CDR3 DNA: TGTGCCAGCAGTTACGAGGCGATGGGCACTGAAGCTTTCTTT
D gene: NA; V gene: TRBV28; clone size: NA; J gene: TRBJ1-1; CDR3 protein: CASSLRGSVDTEAFF; CDR3 DNA: TGTGCCAGCAGTTTAAGGGGCTCCGTCGACACTGAAGCTTTCTTT
D gene: TRBD2; V gene: TRBV4-2; clone size: once; J gene: TRBJ2-3; CDR3 protein: CASSQAASGPSTDTQYF; CDR3 DNA: TGTGCCAGCAGCCAAGCCGCTAGCGGGCCGAGCACAGATACGCAGTATTTT
D gene: TRBD2; V gene: TRBV5-1; clone size: NA; J gene: TRBJ2-7; CDR3 protein: CASSLAGLGSGVYEQYF; CDR3 DNA: TGCGCCAGCAGCTTGGCCGGGTTAGGTAGCGGGGTCTACGAGCAGTACTTC
D gene: TRBD1; V gene: TRBV7-9; clone size: once; J gene: TRBJ2-3; CDR3 protein: CASSLGQGSTDTQYF; CDR3 DNA: TGTGCCAGCAGCCTGGGACAGGGTAGCACAGATACGCAGTATTTT
D gene: TRBD1; V gene: TRBV7-9; clone size: NA; J gene: TRBJ2-7; CDR3 protein: CASSDWTGFYSYEQYF; CDR3 DNA: TGTGCCAGCAGTGACTGGACAGGGTTCTACTCCTACGAGCAGTACTTC
D gene: TRBD2; V gene: TRBV13; clone size: NA; J gene: TRBJ2-7; CDR3 protein: CAIPGTSGLEQYF; CDR3 DNA: TGTGCCATCCCCGGGACTAGCGGTTTGGAGCAGTACTTC
D gene: NA; V gene: TRBV5-6; clone size: NA; J gene: TRBJ2-7; CDR3 protein: CASSLQVSSYEQYF; CDR3 DNA: TGTGCCAGCAGCTTGCAAGTTAGCTCCTACGAGCAGTACTTC
D gene: NA; V gene: TRBV4-1; clone size: NA; J gene: TRBJ1-3; CDR3 protein: CASSHPTGNTIYF; CDR3 DNA: TGCGCCAGCAGCCATCCTACTGGAAACACCATATATTTT
D gene: NA; V gene: TRBV11-3; clone size: NA; J gene: TRBJ2-7; CDR3 protein: CASSSVPYEQYF; CDR3 DNA: TGTGCCAGCAGCTCCGTTCCCTACGAGCAGTACTTC
D gene: NA; V gene: TRBV25-1; clone size: NA; J gene: TRBJ2-3; CDR3 protein: CASSESSVRGTDTQYF; CDR3 DNA: TGTGCCAGCAGTGAAAGTTCGGTCAGGGGCACAGATACGCAGTATTTT
D gene: TRBD1; V gene: TRBV19; clone size: few; J gene: TRBJ1-1; CDR3 protein: CASSKDRGDTEAFF; CDR3 DNA: TGTGCCAGTAGTAAGGACAGGGGCGACACTGAAGCTTTCTTT
D gene: NA; V gene: TRBV27; clone size: NA; J gene: TRBJ1-1; CDR3 protein: CASSLGGTNTEAFF; CDR3 DNA: TGTGCCAGCAGTTTGGGGGGAACGAACACTGAAGCTTTCTTT
D gene: NA; V gene: TRBV6-5; clone size: NA; J gene: TRBJ1-2; CDR3 protein: CASSYKDPWGDTF; CDR3 DNA: TGTGCCAGCAGTTACAAAGACCCATGGGGCGACACCTTC
D gene: NA; V gene: TRBV28; clone size: NA; J gene: TRBJ2-3; CDR3 protein: CASSSSGRVDTQYF; CDR3 DNA: TGTGCCAGCAGTTCCAGCGGAAGGGTAGATACGCAGTATTTT
D gene: NA; V gene: TRBV5-1; clone size: NA; J gene: TRBJ2-7; CDR3 protein: CASRVTGSYEQYF; CDR3 DNA: TGCGCCAGCAGGGTGACAGGCAGCTACGAGCAGTACTTC
D gene: TRBD1; V gene: TRBV5-1; clone size: NA; J gene: TRBJ1-2; CDR3 protein: CASSWGTGGQGYTF; CDR3 DNA: TGCGCCAGCAGCTGGGGGACAGGGGGTCAAGGCTACACCTTC
D gene: TRBD1; V gene: TRBV25-1; clone size: NA; J gene: TRBJ2-7; CDR3 protein: CASTGGYEQYF; CDR3 DNA: TGTGCCAGCACAGGGGGCTACGAGCAGTACTTC
D gene: NA; V gene: TRBV15; clone size: NA; J gene: TRBJ2-1; CDR3 protein: CATSRDRNSVNEQFF; CDR3 DNA: TGTGCCACCAGCAGAGACAGGAACAGTGTGAATGAGCAGTTCTTC
D gene: NA; V gene: TRBV7-9; clone size: NA; J gene: TRBJ2-5; CDR3 protein: CASSSHAEYETQYF; CDR3 DNA: TGTGCCAGCAGCTCCCACGCTGAGTATGAGACCCAGTACTTC
D gene: NA; V gene: TRBV5-1; clone size: NA; J gene: TRBJ2-2; CDR3 protein: CASSFGGTGELFF; CDR3 DNA: TGCGCCAGCAGCTTCGGGGGCACCGGGGAGCTGTTTTTT
D gene: NA; V gene: TRBV9; clone size: NA; J gene: TRBJ2-7; CDR3 protein: CASSGGHGSYEQYF; CDR3 DNA: TGTGCCAGCAGCGGGGGGCACGGTTCCTACGAGCAGTACTTC
D gene: NA; V gene: TRBV6-4; clone size: few; J gene: TRBJ2-3; CDR3 protein: CASSDGGATDTQYF; CDR3 DNA: TGTGCCAGCAGTGACGGGGGGGCCACAGATACGCAGTATTTT